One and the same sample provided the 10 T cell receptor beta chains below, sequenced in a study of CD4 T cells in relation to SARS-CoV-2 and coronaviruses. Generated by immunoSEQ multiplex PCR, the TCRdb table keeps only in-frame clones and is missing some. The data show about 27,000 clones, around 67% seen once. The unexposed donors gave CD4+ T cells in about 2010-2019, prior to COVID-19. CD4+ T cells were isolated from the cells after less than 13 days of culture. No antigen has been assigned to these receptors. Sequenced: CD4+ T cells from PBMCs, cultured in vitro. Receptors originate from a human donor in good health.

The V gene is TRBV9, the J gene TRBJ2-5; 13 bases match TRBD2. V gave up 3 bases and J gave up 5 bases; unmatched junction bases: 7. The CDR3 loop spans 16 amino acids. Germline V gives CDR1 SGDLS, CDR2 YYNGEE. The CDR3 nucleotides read TGTGCCAGCAGCGCGAGGACTAGCGGGAGTTTTGAGACCCAGTACTTC. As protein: CASSARTSGSFETQYF.

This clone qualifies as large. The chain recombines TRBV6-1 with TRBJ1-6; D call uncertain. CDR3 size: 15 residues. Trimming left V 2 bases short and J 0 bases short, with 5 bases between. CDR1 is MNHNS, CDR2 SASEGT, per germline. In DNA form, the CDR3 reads TGTGCCAGCAGTGAAATGAGCTCCTATAATTCACCCCTCCACTTT. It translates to CASSEMSSYNSPLHF.

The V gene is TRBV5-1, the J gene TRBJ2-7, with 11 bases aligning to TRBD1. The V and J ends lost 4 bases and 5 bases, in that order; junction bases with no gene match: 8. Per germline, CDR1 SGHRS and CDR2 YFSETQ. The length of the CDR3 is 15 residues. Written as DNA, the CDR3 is TGCGCCAGCAGCCCCCGGGACAGGGGGTCCCACGAGCAGTACTTC. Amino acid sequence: CASSPRDRGSHEQYF.

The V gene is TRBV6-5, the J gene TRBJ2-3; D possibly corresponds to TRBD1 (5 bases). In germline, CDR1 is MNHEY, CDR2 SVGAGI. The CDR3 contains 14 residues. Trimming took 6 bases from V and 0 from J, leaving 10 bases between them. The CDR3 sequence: CASSPRTSTDTQYF. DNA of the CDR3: TGTGCCAGCAGCCCACGGACAAGCACAGATACGCAGTATTTT.

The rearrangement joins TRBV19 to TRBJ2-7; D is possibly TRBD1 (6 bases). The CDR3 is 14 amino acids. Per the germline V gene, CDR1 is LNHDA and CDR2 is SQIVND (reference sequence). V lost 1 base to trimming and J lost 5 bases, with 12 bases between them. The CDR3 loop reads CASSIGPQGNEQYF. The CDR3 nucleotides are TGTGCCAGTAGTATAGGGCCACAGGGTAACGAGCAGTACTTC.

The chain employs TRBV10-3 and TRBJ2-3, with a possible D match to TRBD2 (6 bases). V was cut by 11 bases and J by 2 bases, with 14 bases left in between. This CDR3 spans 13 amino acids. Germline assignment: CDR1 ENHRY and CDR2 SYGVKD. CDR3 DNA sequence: TGTGCCTACGCATGGACTATCACAGATACGCAGTATTTT. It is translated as CAYAWTITDTQYF.

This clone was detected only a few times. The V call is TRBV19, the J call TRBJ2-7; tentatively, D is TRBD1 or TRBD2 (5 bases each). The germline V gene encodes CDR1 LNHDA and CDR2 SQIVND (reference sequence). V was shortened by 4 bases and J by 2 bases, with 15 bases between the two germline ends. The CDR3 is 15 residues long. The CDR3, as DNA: TGTGCCAGTAGTACCGAGGGGCAGCTTCCCTACGAGCAGTACTTC. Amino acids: CASSTEGQLPYEQYF.

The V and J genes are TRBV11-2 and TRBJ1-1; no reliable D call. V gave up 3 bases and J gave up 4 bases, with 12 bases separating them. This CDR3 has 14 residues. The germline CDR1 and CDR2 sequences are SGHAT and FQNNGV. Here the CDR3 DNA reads TGTGCCAGCAGCTTGAGGGTAGCCCGCACTGAAGCTTTCTTT. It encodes CASSLRVARTEAFF. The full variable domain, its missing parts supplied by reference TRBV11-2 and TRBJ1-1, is EAGVAQSPRYKIIEKRQSVAFWCNPISGHATLYWYQQILGQGPKLLIQFQNNGVVDDSQLPKDRFSAERLKGVDSTLKIQPAKLEDSAVYLCASSLRVARTEAFFGQGTRLTVV.

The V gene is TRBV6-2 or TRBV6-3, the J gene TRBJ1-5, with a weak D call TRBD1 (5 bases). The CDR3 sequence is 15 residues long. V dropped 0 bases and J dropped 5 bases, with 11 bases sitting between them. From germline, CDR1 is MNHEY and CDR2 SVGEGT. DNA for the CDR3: TGTGCCAGCAGTTACTCGGTGGGGGGACATCAGCCCCAGCATTTT. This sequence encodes CASSYSVGGHQPQHF.

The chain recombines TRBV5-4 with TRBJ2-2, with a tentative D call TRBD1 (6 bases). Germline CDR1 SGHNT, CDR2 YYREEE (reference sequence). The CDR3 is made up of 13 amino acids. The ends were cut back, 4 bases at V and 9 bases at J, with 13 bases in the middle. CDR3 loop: CASSQDRARELFF. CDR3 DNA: TGTGCCAGCAGCCAGGACAGAGCCAGGGAGCTGTTTTTT.